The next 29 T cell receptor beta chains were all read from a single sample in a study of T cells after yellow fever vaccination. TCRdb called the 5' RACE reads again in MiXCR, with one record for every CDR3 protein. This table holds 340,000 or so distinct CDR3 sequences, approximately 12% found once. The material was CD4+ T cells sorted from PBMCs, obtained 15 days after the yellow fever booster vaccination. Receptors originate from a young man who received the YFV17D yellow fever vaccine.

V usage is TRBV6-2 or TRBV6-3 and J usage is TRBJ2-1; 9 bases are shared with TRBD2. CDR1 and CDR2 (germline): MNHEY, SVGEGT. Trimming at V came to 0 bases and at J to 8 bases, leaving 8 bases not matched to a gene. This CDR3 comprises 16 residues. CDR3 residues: CASSYSIAGGPYEQFF. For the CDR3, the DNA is TGTGCCAGCAGTTACTCGATTGCGGGGGGGCCGTATGAGCAGTTCTTC.

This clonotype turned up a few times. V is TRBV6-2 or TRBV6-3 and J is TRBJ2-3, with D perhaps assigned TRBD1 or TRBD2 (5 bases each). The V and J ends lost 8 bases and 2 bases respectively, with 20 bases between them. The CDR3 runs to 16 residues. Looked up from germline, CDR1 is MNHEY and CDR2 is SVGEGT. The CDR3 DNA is TGTGCCAGCGGACGAGAGGTGGGGGTGTCCACAGATACGCAGTATTTT. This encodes CASGREVGVSTDTQYF.

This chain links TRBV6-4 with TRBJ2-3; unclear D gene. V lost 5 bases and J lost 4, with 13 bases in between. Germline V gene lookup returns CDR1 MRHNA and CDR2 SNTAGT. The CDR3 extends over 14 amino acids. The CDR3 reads CASSPGYGADTQYF. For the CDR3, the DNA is TGTGCCAGCAGTCCCGGGTATGGGGCAGATACGCAGTATTTT.

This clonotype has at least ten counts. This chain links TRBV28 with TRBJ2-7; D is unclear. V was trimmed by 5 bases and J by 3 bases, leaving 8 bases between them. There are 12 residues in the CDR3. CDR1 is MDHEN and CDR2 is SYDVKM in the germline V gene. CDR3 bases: TGTGCCAGCAGTCGTACAAGCTACGAGCAGTACTTC. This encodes CASSRTSYEQYF.

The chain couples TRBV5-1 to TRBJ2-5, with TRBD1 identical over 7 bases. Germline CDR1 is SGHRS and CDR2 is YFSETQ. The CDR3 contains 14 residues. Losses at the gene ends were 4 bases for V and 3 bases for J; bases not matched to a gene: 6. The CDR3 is CASSPGQVKETQYF. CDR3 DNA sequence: TGCGCCAGCAGCCCAGGACAGGTTAAAGAGACCCAGTACTTC.

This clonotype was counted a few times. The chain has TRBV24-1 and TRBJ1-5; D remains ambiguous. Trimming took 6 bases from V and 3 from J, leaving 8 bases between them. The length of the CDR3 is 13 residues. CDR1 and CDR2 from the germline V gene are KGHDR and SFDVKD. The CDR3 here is CATSWADNQPQHF. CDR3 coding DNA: TGTGCCACCAGTTGGGCAGACAATCAGCCCCAGCATTTT.

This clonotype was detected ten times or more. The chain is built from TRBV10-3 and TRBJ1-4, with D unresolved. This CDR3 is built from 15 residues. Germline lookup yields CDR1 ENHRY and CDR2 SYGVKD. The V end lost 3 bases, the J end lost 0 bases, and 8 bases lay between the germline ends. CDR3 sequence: CAISEVGPTNEKLFF. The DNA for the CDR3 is TGTGCCATCAGTGAAGTCGGTCCAACTAATGAAAAACTGTTTTTT.

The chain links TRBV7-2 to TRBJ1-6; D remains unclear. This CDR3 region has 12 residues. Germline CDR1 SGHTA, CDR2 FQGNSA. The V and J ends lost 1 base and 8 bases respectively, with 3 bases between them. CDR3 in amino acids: CASSLEHSPLHF. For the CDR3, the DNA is TGTGCCAGCAGCTTAGAACATTCACCCCTCCACTTT.

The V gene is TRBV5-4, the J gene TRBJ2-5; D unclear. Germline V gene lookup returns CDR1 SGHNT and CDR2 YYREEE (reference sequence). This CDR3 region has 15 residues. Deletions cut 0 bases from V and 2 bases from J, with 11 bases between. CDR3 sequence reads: CASSLVGPTQETQYF. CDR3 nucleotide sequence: TGTGCCAGCAGCTTGGTAGGGCCGACGCAAGAGACCCAGTACTTC. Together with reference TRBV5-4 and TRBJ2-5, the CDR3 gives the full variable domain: ETGVTQSPTHLIKTRGQQVTLRCSSQSGHNTVSWYQQALGQGPQFIFQYYREEENGRGNFPPRFSGLQFPNYSSELNVNALELDDSALYLCASSLVGPTQETQYFGPGTRLLVL.

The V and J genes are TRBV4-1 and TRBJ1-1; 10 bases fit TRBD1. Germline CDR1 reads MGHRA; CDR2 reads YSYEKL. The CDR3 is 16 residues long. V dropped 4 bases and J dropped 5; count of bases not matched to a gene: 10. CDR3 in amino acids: CASSPSTGGERTEAFF. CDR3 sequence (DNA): TGCGCCAGCAGCCCTTCGACAGGGGGCGAGAGAACTGAAGCTTTCTTT.

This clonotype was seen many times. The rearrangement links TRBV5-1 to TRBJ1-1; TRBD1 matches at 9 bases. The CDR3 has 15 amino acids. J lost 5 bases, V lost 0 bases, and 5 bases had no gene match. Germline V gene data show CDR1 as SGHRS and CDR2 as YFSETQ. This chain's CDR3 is CASSLAATGGTEAFF. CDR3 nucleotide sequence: TGCGCCAGCAGCTTGGCCGCGACAGGGGGAACTGAAGCTTTCTTT.

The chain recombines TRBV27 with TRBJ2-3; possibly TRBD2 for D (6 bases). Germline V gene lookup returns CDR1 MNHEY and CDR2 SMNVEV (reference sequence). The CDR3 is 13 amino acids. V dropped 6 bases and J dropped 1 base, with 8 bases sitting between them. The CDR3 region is CASRRDGTDTQYF. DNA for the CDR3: TGTGCCAGCAGGCGGGACGGCACAGATACGCAGTATTTT.

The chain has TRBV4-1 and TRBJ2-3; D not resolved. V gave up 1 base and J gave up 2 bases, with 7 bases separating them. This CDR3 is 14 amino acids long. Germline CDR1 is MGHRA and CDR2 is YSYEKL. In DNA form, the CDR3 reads TGCGCCAGCAGCCAAGGGACCAACACAGATACGCAGTATTTT. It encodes CASSQGTNTDTQYF.

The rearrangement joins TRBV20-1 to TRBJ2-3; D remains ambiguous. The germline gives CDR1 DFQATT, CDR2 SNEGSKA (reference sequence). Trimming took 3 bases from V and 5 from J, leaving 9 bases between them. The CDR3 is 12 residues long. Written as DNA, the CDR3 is TGCAGTGCTAGCCCCCGATTAGATACGCAGTATTTT. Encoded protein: CSASPRLDTQYF.

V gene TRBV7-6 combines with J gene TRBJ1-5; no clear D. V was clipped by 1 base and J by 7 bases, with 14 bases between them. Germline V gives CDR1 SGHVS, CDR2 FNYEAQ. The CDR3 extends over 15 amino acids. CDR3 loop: CASSLGRRGMQPQHF. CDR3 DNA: TGTGCCAGCAGCTTAGGCCGGAGAGGGATGCAGCCCCAGCATTTT.

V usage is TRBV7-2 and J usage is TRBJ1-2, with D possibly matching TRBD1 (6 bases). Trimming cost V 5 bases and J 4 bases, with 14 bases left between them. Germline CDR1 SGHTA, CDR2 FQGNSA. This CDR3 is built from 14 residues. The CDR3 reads CASSDVGGLYGYTF. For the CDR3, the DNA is TGTGCCAGCAGCGATGTCGGGGGGCTCTATGGCTACACCTTC.

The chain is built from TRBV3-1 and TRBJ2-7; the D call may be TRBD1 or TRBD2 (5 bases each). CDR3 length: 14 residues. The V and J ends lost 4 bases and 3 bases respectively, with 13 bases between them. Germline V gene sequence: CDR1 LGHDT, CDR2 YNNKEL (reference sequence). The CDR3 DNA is TGTGCCAGCAGCCCGAGGGACGGCTACTACGAGCAGTACTTC. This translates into CASSPRDGYYEQYF.

The CDR3 region has the DNA TGTGCCAGCAGTGCTGGCAGGACCCTTAACTATGGCTACACCTTC. It encodes CASSAGRTLNYGYTF. The V and J genes are TRBV2 and TRBJ1-2; D is unresolved. Trimming shortened V by 4 bases and J by 1 base, and 13 bases separated the two germline ends. The CDR3 spans 15 residues. Germline CDR1 SNHLY, CDR2 FYNNEI.

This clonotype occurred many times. For the CDR3, the DNA is TGCAGTGCTAGAGATCCTGGGGGAGCGGGGGAGGGAACCCAGTACTTC. Protein: CSARDPGGAGEGTQYF. The chain joins TRBV20-1 to TRBJ2-5, with 8 bases lining up with TRBD2. Germline V lookup: CDR1 DFQATT, CDR2 SNEGSKA (reference sequence). This CDR3 is built from 16 residues. Trimming removed 0 bases from V and 8 bases from J; junction bases left unmatched: 14.

The CDR3 nucleotides are TGTGCCAGCAGCGTAACCACAGGGCCCTACGAGCAGTACTTC. Its protein product is CASSVTTGPYEQYF. This rearrangement joins TRBV9 to TRBJ2-7; maybe TRBD1 (6 bases). The CDR3 has 14 amino acids. CDR1 SGDLS and CDR2 YYNGEE come from the germline V gene. V was pared by 1 base and J by 2 bases, with 10 bases between.

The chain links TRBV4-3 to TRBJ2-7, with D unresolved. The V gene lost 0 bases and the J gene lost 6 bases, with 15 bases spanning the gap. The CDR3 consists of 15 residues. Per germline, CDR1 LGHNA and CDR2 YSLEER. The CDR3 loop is CASSQDHGYSGEQYF. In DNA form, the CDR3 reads TGCGCCAGCAGCCAAGATCATGGGTACTCGGGCGAGCAGTACTTC.

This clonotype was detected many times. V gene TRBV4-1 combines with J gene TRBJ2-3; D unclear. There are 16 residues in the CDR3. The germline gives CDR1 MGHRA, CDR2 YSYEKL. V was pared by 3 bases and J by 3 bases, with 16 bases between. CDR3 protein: CASSHLGQWITDTQYF. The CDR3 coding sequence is TGCGCCAGCAGCCACCTAGGCCAGTGGATAACAGATACGCAGTATTTT.

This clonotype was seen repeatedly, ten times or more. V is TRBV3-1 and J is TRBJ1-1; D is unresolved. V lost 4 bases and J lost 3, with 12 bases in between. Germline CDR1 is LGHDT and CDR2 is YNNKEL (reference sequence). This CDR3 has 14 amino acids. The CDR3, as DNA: TGTGCCAGCAGCCCCCCCAACTTATACACTGAAGCTTTCTTT. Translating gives CASSPPNLYTEAFF.

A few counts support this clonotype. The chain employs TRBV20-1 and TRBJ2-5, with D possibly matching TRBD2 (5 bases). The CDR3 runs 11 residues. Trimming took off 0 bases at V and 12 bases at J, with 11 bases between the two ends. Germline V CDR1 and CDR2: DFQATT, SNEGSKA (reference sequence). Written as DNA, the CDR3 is TGCAGTGCTAGAGAAAGAGGGATGGAGTACTTC. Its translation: CSARERGMEYF.

As DNA, the CDR3 is TGCGCCAGCAGCACAGGACAGGCCCGGGACAATGAGCAGTTCTTC. As protein: CASSTGQARDNEQFF. The rearrangement uses TRBV5-1 and TRBJ2-1, with 7 positions matching TRBD1. Per germline, CDR1 SGHRS and CDR2 YFSETQ. The CDR3 has 15 residues. The V and J ends lost 4 bases and 5 bases, in that order; junction bases with no gene match: 9.

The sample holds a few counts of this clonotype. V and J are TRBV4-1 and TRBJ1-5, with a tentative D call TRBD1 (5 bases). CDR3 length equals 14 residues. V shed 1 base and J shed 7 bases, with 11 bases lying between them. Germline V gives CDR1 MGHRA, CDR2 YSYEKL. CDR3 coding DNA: TGCGCCAGCAGCCAAGGTGATGGGGGGCAGCCCCAGCATTTT. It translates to CASSQGDGGQPQHF.

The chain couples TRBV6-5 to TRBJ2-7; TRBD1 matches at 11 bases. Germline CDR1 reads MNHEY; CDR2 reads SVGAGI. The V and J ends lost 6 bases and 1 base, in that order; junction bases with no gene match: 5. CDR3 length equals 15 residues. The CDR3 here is CASSYRDRGSYEQYF. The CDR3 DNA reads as TGTGCCAGCAGCTATCGGGACAGGGGGTCCTACGAGCAGTACTTC.

CDR3 sequence: CASSGTGGTGELFF. In nucleotides, the CDR3 is TGTGCCAGCAGTGGGACCGGGGGCACCGGGGAGCTGTTTTTT. V and J are TRBV28 and TRBJ2-2; tentatively, D is TRBD2 (6 bases). CDR3 length: 14 amino acids. Germline lookup yields CDR1 MDHEN and CDR2 SYDVKM. The V and J ends lost 5 bases and 4 bases respectively, with 11 bases between them.

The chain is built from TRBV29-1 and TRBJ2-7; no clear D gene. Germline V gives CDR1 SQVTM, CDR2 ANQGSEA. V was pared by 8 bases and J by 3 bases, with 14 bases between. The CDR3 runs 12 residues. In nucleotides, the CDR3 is TGCAGCACTTGGGAAGGGAACTACGAGCAGTACTTC. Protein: CSTWEGNYEQYF.